The next 14 T cell receptor beta chains were all read from a single sample in a study of blood T cell repertoires in COVID-19 (dated by TCRdb to the early 2020s). The method behind the library was the immunoSEQ multiplex PCR assay. Not all clones reach the TCRdb copy of this immuneACCESS table, which keeps in-frame sequences only. Checked studies attribute under half of the gap to unresolved V genes and leave the rest unexplained. In this sample the table shows hundreds of thousands of clones, roughly 90% of which occur a single time. The ten largest clones represent around 6% of the sample. Sample: peripheral blood. The receptors stem from a man aged 60 to 69 who had recovered from COVID-19.

This chain joins TRBV7-2 and TRBJ2-3; TRBD2 matches at 15 bases. Germline V gene lookup returns CDR1 SGHTA and CDR2 FQGNSA. The CDR3 loop spans 17 amino acids. The junction had 7 bases not matched to a gene; V was cut back by 5 bases and J by 4 bases. Written as DNA, the CDR3 is TGTGCCAGCAGCCTGGGACTAGCGGGAGGAGGGGCAGATACGCAGTATTTT. Protein sequence: CASSLGLAGGGADTQYF.

V gene TRBV6-1 combines with J gene TRBJ2-4; 12 bases are a match to TRBD2. V dropped 2 bases and J dropped 0; count of bases not matched to a gene: 8. The CDR3 spans 19 residues. Germline CDR1 reads MNHNS; CDR2 reads SASEGT. The CDR3 DNA sequence: TGTGCCAGCAGTGAACCCCGACTAGCGGGGGAACTAGCCAAAAACATTCAGTACTTC. It specifies CASSEPRLAGELAKNIQYF.

The CDR3 region is CASSLTSGLRDTQYF. The CDR3 DNA is TGTGCCAGCAGCTTGACTAGCGGACTTCGAGATACGCAGTATTTT. The chain links TRBV5-6 to TRBJ2-3; 8 bases are shared with TRBD2. CDR1 SGHDT and CDR2 YYEEEE come from the germline V gene. V was clipped by 1 base and J by 5 bases; unmatched bases: 6. The CDR3 length is 15 residues.

The genes are TRBV19 and TRBJ2-3; TRBD2 matches 9 bases. With V trimmed by 3 bases and J by 5 bases, 6 bases remained unmatched. The length of the CDR3 is 15 residues. Germline assignment: CDR1 LNHDA and CDR2 SQIVND (reference sequence). CDR3 amino acids: CASSISAGGGDTQYF. The CDR3 DNA is TGTGCCAGTAGTATCTCAGCGGGGGGTGGAGATACGCAGTATTTT.

The chain joins TRBV28 to TRBJ2-7; TRBD2 matches 7 bases. Germline CDR1 is MDHEN and CDR2 is SYDVKM. The CDR3 sequence is 14 residues long. V gave up 5 bases and J gave up 10 bases; unmatched junction bases: 14. The CDR3 is CASSLRDYDRDQYF. CDR3 in DNA: TGTGCCAGCAGTCTCCGGGACTACGATCGAGACCAGTACTTC.

The chain carries TRBV25-1 and TRBJ2-7; TRBD1 agrees at 7 bases. The trim removed 6 bases at V and 1 base at J, leaving 3 bases unmatched. Germline lookup yields CDR1 MGHDK and CDR2 SYGVNS. The CDR3 loop spans 13 amino acids. This CDR3 reads CASRTQGSYEQYF. In DNA, the CDR3 is TGTGCCAGCAGGACACAGGGGTCCTACGAGCAGTACTTC.

For this clone: It is unclear where the CDR3 begins or ends on the DNA, so no DNA is shown, and the CDR3 is as TCRdb lists it. The rearrangement joins TRBV21-1 to TRBJ1-1; TRBD1 is the table's D call and was not checked against the DNA. TRBV21-1 represents a pseudogene. The CDR3 is made up of 16 amino acids, end residues included. The CDR3 sequence is CASSKVGQGANTEAFF.

The V call is TRBV7-9, the J call TRBJ1-1, with 9 bases lining up with TRBD1. The germline V gene has CDR1 SEHNR and CDR2 FQNEAQ (reference sequence). V dropped 4 bases and J dropped 4; count of bases not matched to a gene: 13. This CDR3 is built from 17 residues. CDR3 DNA: TGTGCCAGCAGCTCCGCCGGGACAGGGTATTACGGCACTGAAGCTTTCTTT. Translation: CASSSAGTGYYGTEAFF.

Only one count was recorded for this clone. V usage is TRBV7-9 and J usage is TRBJ1-6; D remains ambiguous. V dropped 5 bases and J dropped 8 bases, with 13 bases sitting between them. The germline V gene has CDR1 SEHNR and CDR2 FQNEAQ (reference sequence). The CDR3 runs to 14 residues. The CDR3 reads CASSAGGWDSPLHF. CDR3 DNA sequence: TGTGCCAGCAGCGCCGGCGGGTGGGATTCACCCCTCCACTTT.

Here the CDR3 reads CASSHPANYGYTF. The CDR3, as DNA: TGTGCCAGCAGCCATCCCGCTAACTATGGCTACACCTTC. This chain links TRBV3-1 (or the pseudogene TRBV3-2) with TRBJ1-2; D unclear. Deletions cut 3 bases from V and 0 bases from J, with 5 bases between. Germline CDR1 reads LGHDT; CDR2 reads YNNKEL (reference sequence). This CDR3 comprises 13 residues.

The chain joins TRBV7-2 to TRBJ2-3; TRBD1 aligns across 9 bases. V lost 1 base to trimming and J lost 5 bases; unmatched junction nucleotides: 10. CDR3 length: 17 amino acids. In germline, CDR1 is SGHTA, CDR2 FQGNSA. The CDR3 DNA sequence: TGTGCCAGCAGCTTAGATCCCGGGGGGACAGGGCGAGATACGCAGTATTTT. Protein product: CASSLDPGGTGRDTQYF.

V usage is TRBV7-2 and J usage is TRBJ2-1; 12 bases fit TRBD2. After removal of 5 bases from V and 7 bases from J, the junction contained 9 bases not matched to a gene. Germline V gene lookup returns CDR1 SGHTA and CDR2 FQGNSA. CDR3 size: 16 residues. CDR3 amino acids: CASSHRLAGVANEQFF. In DNA, the CDR3 is TGTGCCAGCAGCCATAGACTAGCGGGGGTTGCGAATGAGCAGTTCTTC.

The chain is built from TRBV7-3 and TRBJ2-6; D is perhaps TRBD1 (6 bases). The CDR3 runs to 16 residues. Deletions cut 5 bases from V and 1 base from J, with 12 bases between. CDR1 and CDR2 (germline): SGHTA, FQGTGA. CDR3 sequence: CASSRPGASGANVLTF. In DNA form, the CDR3 reads TGTGCCAGCAGCCGTCCAGGGGCGTCTGGGGCCAACGTCCTGACTTTC.

The rearrangement uses TRBV27 and TRBJ2-2; no reliable D call. V lost 2 bases and J lost 3, with 4 bases in between. Germline V gene data show CDR1 as MNHEY and CDR2 as SMNVEV (reference sequence). The CDR3 is 13 amino acids. CDR3 in DNA: TGTGCCAGCAGTTTAGAGTACACCGGGGAGCTGTTTTTT. Its protein is CASSLEYTGELFF.